Presented here are 8 T cell receptor beta chains from one specimen sequenced in a study of lymphopenia after photon versus proton radiotherapy. The table came from immunoSEQ multiplex PCR; TCRdb's copy has only in-frame clones and leaves some out. The sample has 150,000 to 200,000 clones, approximately 86% seen once; the top ten hold around 4.7%. The sequenced sample was peripheral blood, obtained from a patient treated with photon-based radiotherapy. These receptors were collected from a man aged 50 to 60 with gastric cancer.

Turning to this clone: Distinct nucleotide sequences in the sample also encode this CDR3. The gene calls are TRBV18 and TRBJ2-2; 7 bases map to TRBD1. Trimming at V came to 6 bases and at J to 4 bases, leaving 5 bases not matched to a gene. CDR3 size: 14 residues. Germline CDR1 reads KGHSH; CDR2 reads LQKENI. In nucleotides, the CDR3 is TGTGCCAGCTCCCGGGACAGCCTCACCGGGGAGCTGTTTTTT. As protein: CASSRDSLTGELFF.

The rearrangement links TRBV6-6 to TRBJ2-1; D possibly corresponds to TRBD2 (5 bases). The V end was cut by 5 bases, the J end by 12 bases, with 20 bases between. Germline V CDR1 and CDR2: MNHNY, SVGAGI (reference sequence). This CDR3 is 14 amino acids long. The CDR3 DNA reads as TGTGCCAGCAGTCAAGAGGGTTCTAAGCCCACGCAGTTCTTC. Protein sequence: CASSQEGSKPTQFF.

Of note for this clone: Other nucleotide sequences from this sample produce the same CDR3. V and J are TRBV19 and TRBJ1-5; TRBD1 is a possible D gene (6 bases). With 3 bases removed from V and 4 bases from J, the gap between germline ends came to 13 bases. Germline CDR1 is LNHDA and CDR2 is SQIVND (reference sequence). This CDR3 is built from 15 residues. CDR3 protein: CASSISGARNQPQHF. CDR3 coding DNA: TGTGCCAGTAGTATTTCAGGGGCTAGGAATCAGCCCCAGCATTTT.

The V call is TRBV25-1, the J call TRBJ1-3; D call uncertain. V was cut by 7 bases and J by 0 bases, with 10 bases left in between. The CDR3 sequence is 14 residues long. Germline V gene sequence: CDR1 MGHDK, CDR2 SYGVNS. Here the CDR3 DNA reads TGTGCCAGCATTGGGGTTAACTCTGGAAACACCATATATTTT. Encoded protein: CASIGVNSGNTIYF.

The genes are TRBV28 and TRBJ1-4; D is unclear. Trimming removed 8 bases from V and 8 bases from J, with 15 bases in between. From germline, CDR1 is MDHEN and CDR2 SYDVKM. The CDR3 extends over 13 amino acids. The CDR3 DNA reads TGTGCCAGCTCGATAACCCCCGGGGAAAAACTGTTTTTT. This sequence encodes CASSITPGEKLFF.

This rearrangement joins TRBV18 to TRBJ1-1; D remains unclear. V lost 1 base, J lost 2 bases, and 8 bases lay in between. This CDR3 is 14 amino acids long. Looked up from germline, CDR1 is KGHSH and CDR2 is LQKENI. DNA of the CDR3: TGTGCCAGCTCACCACTGGACCCTAACACTGAAGCTTTCTTT. Protein product: CASSPLDPNTEAFF.

The rearrangement uses TRBV14 and TRBJ2-3, with 8 bases aligning to TRBD2. The V gene end was trimmed by 8 bases and the J gene end by 11 bases; junction bases not matched to a gene: 12. This CDR3 has 13 amino acids. Germline loops: CDR1 SGHDN, CDR2 FVKESK. CDR3 nucleotides: TGTGCCAGCGGTACCCAGCCGGGGGGGTTGCAGTATTTT. It translates to CASGTQPGGLQYF.

The chain couples TRBV4-1 to TRBJ2-1; D perhaps matches TRBD1 (6 bases). Trimming removed 1 base from V and 4 bases from J, with 11 bases in between. Germline V gene data show CDR1 as MGHRA and CDR2 as YSYEKL. The length of the CDR3 is 15 residues. The CDR3 here is CASSQVRGGYNEQFF. DNA of the CDR3: TGCGCCAGCAGCCAAGTCAGAGGGGGTTACAATGAGCAGTTCTTC.